A selection of T cell receptor beta chains follows, all from one sample in a study of blood T cell repertoires in COVID-19. Method: immunoSEQ multiplex PCR; TCRdb's copy keeps in-frame clones and lacks some. This repertoire shows approximately 100,000 clones, roughly four fifths found once; its top ten account for 8% to 13%. The material sequenced was peripheral blood. These receptors originate from a human donor in a cohort sampled during active COVID-19. Both conserved end residues are trimmed from each CDR3. D genes are given only for firm matches. Size is stated for part of the rows, as once, few or many counts, or as a class when the clone is expanded.

>TRBD2|TRBJ2-5|few|TRBV5-4
ASSPTSGQETQY
>.|TRBJ1-6|.|TRBV21-1
ASSSLRQGAQGSPLH
>.|TRBJ2-7|.|TRBV6-1
ASSEEAVALEQY
>TRBD2|TRBJ2-2|.|TRBV7-3
ASSFARGSTGELF
>.|TRBJ1-1|once|TRBV28
ASKIGDYFTEAF
>.|TRBJ1-6|.|TRBV11-2
ASSLRGEDNSPLH
>.|TRBJ1-5|.|TRBV28
ASSFGMRGGNQPQH
>.|TRBJ1-1|.|TRBV25-1
ASNELRGTEAF
>.|TRBJ1-1|.|TRBV28
ASRRGHMNTEAF
>.|TRBJ1-2|once|TRBV25-1
ASSEGSAVNYGYT
>TRBD1|TRBJ1-5|.|TRBV18
ASSQGQRNQPQH
>TRBD2|TRBJ2-3|.|TRBV5-4
ASSREGLGDTQY
>.|TRBJ2-1|.|TRBV6-5
ASSYDWGAINEQF
>.|TRBJ2-7|.|TRBV27
ASRSVGGSYEQY
>TRBD1|TRBJ1-1|.|TRBV11-2
ASSSGTANTEAF
>.|TRBJ2-2|.|TRBV25-1
ASTHGVDGELF
>.|TRBJ2-1|.|TRBV18
ASSPYTEDEEQF
>TRBD1|TRBJ1-4|few|TRBV29-1
SVERATGGSGEKLF
>.|TRBJ2-2|few|TRBV5-6
ASHVPGGLNTGELF
>TRBD2|TRBJ2-7|.|TRBV2
ASSEYTSGRSYEQY
>.|TRBJ1-2|.|TRBV9
ASSPSTDYGYT
>.|TRBJ1-3|.|TRBV2
ASRGDSGNTIY
>TRBD1|TRBJ1-5|.|TRBV28
ASSLSTPSTGGSNQPQH
>.|TRBJ1-2|.|TRBV5-1
ASSLVTENYGYT
>.|TRBJ1-4|.|TRBV2
ASSPLTALEKLF
>TRBD2|TRBJ2-3|.|TRBV6-6
ASSAPRGGFTDTQY
>TRBD2|TRBJ2-3|once|TRBV18
ASSTTTSGGTDTQY
>.|TRBJ2-7|.|TRBV6-2/TRBV6-3
ASSDGHSYEQY
>TRBD2|TRBJ2-5|once|TRBV6-6
ASSPWQRGGVETQY
>TRBD1|TRBJ1-6|.|TRBV23-1
ASSRPGQGTRPLH
>.|TRBJ2-1|.|TRBV30
ACTSIKRINEQF
>TRBD1|TRBJ1-2|many|TRBV19
ASSLTGTGDYGYT
>.|TRBJ1-1|.|TRBV27
ASSLFFGNTEAF
>.|TRBJ2-7|.|TRBV5-6
ASSLAAGRSSYEQY
>TRBD1|TRBJ2-7|.|TRBV9
ASSPDRAGEQY
>.|TRBJ2-6|.|TRBV5-4
ASSSFRGATGANVLT
>.|TRBJ1-1|.|TRBV6-2/TRBV6-3
ASSFNQGNTEAF
>TRBD1|TRBJ2-7|.|TRBV6-5
ASRGQARSYEQY
>.|TRBJ2-5|.|TRBV7-2
ASSLQDLGTQY
>.|TRBJ2-3|.|TRBV5-6
ASSYRYYTDTQY
>TRBD2|TRBJ2-1|.|TRBV7-2
ASSPHPASGDSYNEQF
>TRBD1|TRBJ1-4|.|TRBV6-2/TRBV6-3
ASSTTGGGEKLF
>.|TRBJ1-5|medium-sized|TRBV19
ASSSKSPGLTQPQH
>.|TRBJ1-1|.|TRBV9
ASSVEGGSMNTEAF